The T cell receptor (beta chain) described here comes from a study of cytomegalovirus exposure and HLA in healthy donors. Study overall: HLA-typed donors were the source of 83 million or so unique TCRs, which an early data release held.

Concerning this clone itself: What it binds is not known.

The PCR contained 60 Vbeta and 13 Jbeta primers. Profiling relied on immunoSEQ multiplex PCR, and the TCRdb table lists in-frame clones only, not all of them. The table lists 160,000 or so clones, about 80% of them singletons. Regarding the study as a whole: Several V segments, TRBV6-2 and TRBV6-3 among them, could not be told apart and were dropped.

Germline V CDR1 and CDR2: SEHNR, FQNEAQ (reference sequence). The CDR3 covers 15 residues. V was clipped by 1 base and J by 5 bases; unmatched bases: 7. The clonotype was recovered from a woman in her fifties or sixties in good health and CMV-seronegative. The chain combines TRBV7-9 with TRBJ2-5; 7 bases align to TRBD2. Sequenced sample: PBMCs. The CDR3 coding sequence is TGTGCCAGCAGCTTAGTACGCAGGGAGGGGGAGACCCAGTACTTC. Protein sequence: CASSLVRREGETQYF.